This T cell receptor beta chain originates from a study of OX40 agonist ivuxolimab in advanced cancers. Assay: immunoSEQ multiplex PCR; the TCRdb copy retains only in-frame clones and omits some. This table holds tens of thousands of clones, roughly nine tenths found once. Study outcomes and limitations: Among the nonresponders, some also had low normalized T-cell clonal expansion. Blood T cells, both CD4+ and CD8+, expanded clonally by week 6 at 0.1 to 3.0 mg/kg.

On this clone itself: Its antigen is unidentified.

Germline V gene sequence: CDR1 WSHSY, CDR2 SAAADI. V was shortened by 7 bases and J by 1 base, with 17 bases between the two germline ends. This CDR3 is built from 15 residues. The rearrangement uses TRBV10-2 and TRBJ2-7, with unresolved D. Specimen: CD4+ or CD8+ T cells sorted from blood, collected in a trial of the OX40 agonist ivuxolimab. The source of this sequence is an adult with an advanced solid tumor such as melanoma, head and neck, liver or kidney cancer. CDR3 sequence: CASKESGVWSYEQYF. CDR3 coding DNA: TGCGCCAGCAAGGAGTCAGGCGTTTGGTCCTACGAGCAGTACTTC.